What follows are 21 T cell receptor beta chains derived from one specimen sequenced in a study of response to subunit inactivated influenza vaccine. TCRdb independently ran MiXCR on the RT-PCR reads; one entry per CDR3 protein. The data hold hundreds of thousands of distinct CDR3 sequences, with around 8% observed a single time. Source: PBMCs from blood, taken around 2 years after vaccination. The receptors come from a man aged 50 to 75 who received an inactivated influenza vaccine.

The V gene is TRBV29-1, the J gene TRBJ2-6; TRBD1 aligns across 9 bases. CDR3 length equals 17 residues. Germline V gene lookup returns CDR1 SQVTM and CDR2 ANQGSEA. V shed 4 bases and J 2 bases; nucleotides not matched to a gene: 9. The CDR3 nucleotides are TGCAGCGTTGCAGGGGACAGGGCGTTAACTGGGGCCAACGTCCTGACTTTC. Encoded protein: CSVAGDRALTGANVLTF.

V gene TRBV3-1 combines with J gene TRBJ1-1; D is perhaps TRBD1 (5 bases). The CDR3 covers 14 residues. The V end lost 1 base, the J end lost 2 bases, and 8 bases lay between the germline ends. CDR1 is LGHDT and CDR2 is YNNKEL in the germline V gene (reference sequence). The CDR3 DNA reads as TGTGCCAGCAGCCAAGGGACATTTAACACTGAAGCTTTCTTT. Residues: CASSQGTFNTEAFF.

The chain couples TRBV5-1 to TRBJ2-3; no clear D gene. The CDR3 sequence is 14 residues long. V dropped 0 bases and J dropped 2 bases, with 7 bases sitting between them. From germline, CDR1 is SGHRS and CDR2 YFSETQ. Here the CDR3 reads CASSLGKSTDTQYF. The CDR3 DNA reads as TGCGCCAGCAGCTTGGGCAAGTCCACAGATACGCAGTATTTT. The full variable domain, completed using reference TRBV5-1 and TRBJ2-3, is KAGVTQTPRYLIKTRGQQVTLSCSPISGHRSVSWYQQTPGQGLQFLFEYFSETQRNKGNFPGRFSGRQFSNSRSEMNVSTLELGDSALYLCASSLGKSTDTQYFGPGTRLTVL.

The sample holds a few counts of this clonotype. The rearrangement joins TRBV5-1 to TRBJ2-5; D possibly corresponds to TRBD2 (5 bases). This CDR3 is built from 14 residues. The germline V gene has CDR1 SGHRS and CDR2 YFSETQ. Trimming pared 2 bases from V and 3 bases from J, leaving 11 bases between. The CDR3 coding sequence is TGCGCCAGCAGCTTCGGGTTCGGGGAAGAGACCCAGTACTTC. Its protein product is CASSFGFGEETQYF.

This clonotype came up many times. The chain joins TRBV4-1 to TRBJ1-4; D unresolved. The CDR3 spans 18 residues. Germline-derived CDR1 and CDR2 are MGHRA and YSYEKL. V dropped 2 bases and J dropped 5 bases, with 21 bases sitting between them. CDR3 DNA sequence: TGCGCCAGCAGCCAAACGTTTTTGGGTAGCACCCCAAATGAAAAACTGTTTTTT. Residues: CASSQTFLGSTPNEKLFF.

This clonotype appeared a few times. This chain connects TRBV12-3 or TRBV12-4 to TRBJ1-4; D is possibly TRBD1 (6 bases). V was cut by 4 bases and J by 1 base, with 13 bases left in between. CDR3 size: 16 residues. The CDR3 sequence is CASSSTGLGTNEKLFF. As DNA, the CDR3 is TGTGCCAGCAGTTCAACAGGGCTGGGAACTAATGAAAAACTGTTTTTT.

This clonotype was seen a few times. The chain recombines TRBV20-1 with TRBJ1-5; TRBD1 is a possible D gene (6 bases). This CDR3 region has 13 residues. CDR1 is DFQATT and CDR2 is SNEGSKA in the germline V gene (reference sequence). Trimming removed 2 bases from V and 7 bases from J, with 12 bases in between. Here the CDR3 reads CSARQGIGQPQHF. The CDR3, as DNA: TGCAGTGCTAGACAGGGGATAGGGCAGCCCCAGCATTTT.

The chain joins TRBV12-3 or TRBV12-4 to TRBJ1-1; a possible D gene is TRBD1 (6 bases). The length of the CDR3 is 14 residues. Trimming took off 7 bases at V and 4 bases at J, with 16 bases between the two ends. CDR3 in amino acids: CASNLAGHLTEAFF. The CDR3 bases are TGTGCCAGCAATCTCGCGGGACACCTCACTGAAGCTTTCTTT.

This clonotype was counted ten times or more. V gene TRBV3-1 combines with J gene TRBJ2-1, with D unresolved. Trimming took off 2 bases at V and 8 bases at J, with 7 bases between the two ends. The CDR3 is 12 residues long. CDR1 LGHDT and CDR2 YNNKEL come from the germline V gene (reference sequence). In nucleotides, the CDR3 is TGTGCCAGCAGCCAATTATACTATGAGCAGTTCTTC. It codes for CASSQLYYEQFF.

This chain links TRBV6-1 with TRBJ1-5; 8 nucleotides agree with TRBD1. Germline CDR1 is MNHNS and CDR2 is SASEGT. The CDR3 is 15 residues long. V lost 6 bases, J lost 0 bases, and 4 bases stayed unmatched. This chain's CDR3 is CASSAGGYSNQPQHF. CDR3 sequence (DNA): TGTGCCAGCAGCGCAGGGGGCTATAGCAATCAGCCCCAGCATTTT.

This clonotype was seen a few times. The chain links TRBV28 to TRBJ2-5, with TRBD2 identical over 11 bases. This CDR3 is built from 20 residues. V gave up 2 bases and J gave up 5 bases; unmatched junction bases: 19. Germline loops: CDR1 MDHEN, CDR2 SYDVKM. CDR3 in DNA: TGTGCCAGCAGTTTACCCCTGCAGGGGGCTTGGACTAGCGGGCGGGAGACCCAGTACTTC. Translation: CASSLPLQGAWTSGRETQYF.

This clonotype was observed at least ten times. Here the CDR3 reads CSAPTGVSNEKLFF. Written as DNA, the CDR3 is TGCAGTGCTCCTACAGGGGTTTCTAATGAAAAACTGTTTTTT. The gene calls are TRBV20-1 and TRBJ1-4; 7 bases map to TRBD1. Germline V lookup: CDR1 DFQATT, CDR2 SNEGSKA (reference sequence). Trimming cost V 5 bases and J 3 bases; bases outside gene matches: 6. This CDR3 contains 14 residues.

This clonotype was counted between two and nine times. The gene calls are TRBV5-6 and TRBJ2-7, with 9 bases aligning to TRBD1. CDR3 length equals 13 residues. J was trimmed by 6 bases and V by 8 bases; bases with no gene match: 9. Germline loops: CDR1 SGHDT, CDR2 YYEEEE. The CDR3 nucleotides read TGTGCCAGTACCAAACAGGGGGCGGTCGAGCAGTACTTC. Its protein is CASTKQGAVEQYF.

The rearrangement joins TRBV20-1 to TRBJ1-6; D is unclear. Trimming took 0 bases from V and 7 from J, leaving 13 bases between them. The CDR3 spans 15 residues. Per germline, CDR1 DFQATT and CDR2 SNEGSKA (reference sequence). The CDR3 is CSARDLRWINSPLHF. Here the CDR3 DNA reads TGCAGTGCTAGAGATCTTAGGTGGATCAATTCACCCCTCCACTTT.

This clonotype was counted ten times or more. V usage is TRBV5-1 and J usage is TRBJ1-1, with 7 bases matching TRBD1. There are 15 residues in the CDR3. After removal of 3 bases from V and 11 bases from J, the junction contained 16 bases not matched to a gene. CDR1 SGHRS and CDR2 YFSETQ come from the germline V gene. CDR3 amino acids: CASSSNRGGSGEAFF. CDR3 bases: TGCGCCAGCAGCTCCAACAGGGGAGGATCGGGGGAGGCTTTCTTT.

This clonotype has at least ten counts. The chain joins TRBV7-8 to TRBJ2-3, with 7 bases fitting TRBD1. The CDR3 covers 16 residues. Germline V gene sequence: CDR1 SGHVS, CDR2 FQNEAQ. V lost 3 bases, J lost 0 bases, and 6 bases stayed unmatched. In nucleotides, the CDR3 is TGTGCCAGCAGCTTTGGGGCAGGGGGAAGCACAGATACGCAGTATTTT. This translates into CASSFGAGGSTDTQYF.

There are a few counts of this clonotype. The gene calls are TRBV20-1 and TRBJ1-1; 7 positions agree with TRBD1. The J segment lost 7 bases and the V segment lost 4 bases, leaving 6 bases of the junction unmatched. CDR1 and CDR2 from the germline V gene are DFQATT and SNEGSKA (reference sequence). This CDR3 has 12 residues. CDR3 loop: CSATTGTLEAFF. The CDR3 nucleotides are TGCAGTGCTACGACAGGGACCCTTGAAGCTTTCTTT.

This clonotype has a handful of counts. The rearrangement uses TRBV5-1 and TRBJ1-1; 8 bases fit TRBD1. This CDR3 spans 14 amino acids. Germline CDR1 and CDR2: SGHRS and YFSETQ. Losses at the gene ends were 4 bases for V and 4 bases for J; bases not matched to a gene: 6. CDR3 sequence: CASSLDRAFTEAFF. The CDR3 coding sequence is TGCGCCAGCAGCCTGGACAGGGCGTTCACTGAAGCTTTCTTT.

This clonotype was observed many times. CDR3 in amino acids: CASSQVAPGQGGFRLGKLFF. The DNA for the CDR3 is TGTGCCAGCAGCCAAGTAGCCCCGGGACAGGGCGGTTTTAGGCTGGGAAAACTGTTTTTT. This sequence joins TRBV3-1 and TRBJ1-4; 9 bases fit TRBD1. V lost 1 base and J lost 10; bases outside the gene matches: 22. Germline CDR1 LGHDT, CDR2 YNNKEL (reference sequence). The CDR3 runs 20 residues. Variable domain in full (rest from reference TRBV3-1 and TRBJ1-4): DTAVSQTPKYLVTQMGNDKSIKCEQNLGHDTMYWYKQDSKKFLKIMFSYNNKELIINETVPNRFSPKSPDKAHLNLHINSLELGDSAVYFCASSQVAPGQGGFRLGKLFFGSGTQLSVL.

The rearrangement links TRBV2 to TRBJ2-1, with unresolved D. The CDR3 sequence is 11 residues long. Germline lookup yields CDR1 SNHLY and CDR2 FYNNEI. Trimming took 9 bases from V and 9 from J, leaving 12 bases between them. This CDR3 reads CARSEGSEQFF. In DNA form, the CDR3 reads TGTGCCAGATCGGAAGGATCTGAGCAGTTCTTC.

The sample holds a few counts of this clonotype. The chain employs TRBV12-3 or TRBV12-4 and TRBJ2-1; the D is unclear. The CDR3 length is 15 residues. The V end was cut by 3 bases, the J end by 0 bases, with 9 bases between. The CDR3 is CASSFVGNSYNEQFF. The CDR3 coding sequence is TGTGCCAGCAGTTTTGTCGGAAACTCCTACAATGAGCAGTTCTTC.